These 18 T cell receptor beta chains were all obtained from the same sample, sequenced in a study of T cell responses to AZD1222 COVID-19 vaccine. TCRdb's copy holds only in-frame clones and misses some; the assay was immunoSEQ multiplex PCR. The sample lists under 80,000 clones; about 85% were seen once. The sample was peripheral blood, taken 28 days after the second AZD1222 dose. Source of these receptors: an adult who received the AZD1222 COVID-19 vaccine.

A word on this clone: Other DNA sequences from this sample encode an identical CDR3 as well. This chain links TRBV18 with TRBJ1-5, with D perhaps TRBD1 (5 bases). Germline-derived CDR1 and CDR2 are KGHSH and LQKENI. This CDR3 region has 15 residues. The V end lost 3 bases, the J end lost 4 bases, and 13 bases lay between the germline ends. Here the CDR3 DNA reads TGTGCCAGCTCACCGGACACCCTTAGTAATCAGCCCCAGCATTTT. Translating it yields CASSPDTLSNQPQHF.

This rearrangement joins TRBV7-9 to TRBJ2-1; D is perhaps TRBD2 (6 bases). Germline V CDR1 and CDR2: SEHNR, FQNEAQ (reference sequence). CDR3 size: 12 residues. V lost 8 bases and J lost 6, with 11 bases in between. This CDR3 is CASGGPINEQFF. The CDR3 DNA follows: TGTGCCAGCGGAGGGCCCATCAATGAGCAGTTCTTC.

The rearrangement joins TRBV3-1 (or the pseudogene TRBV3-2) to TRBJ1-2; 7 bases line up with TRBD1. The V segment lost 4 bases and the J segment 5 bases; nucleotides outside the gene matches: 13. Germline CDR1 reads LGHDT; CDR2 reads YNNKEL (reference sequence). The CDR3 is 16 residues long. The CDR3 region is CASSPRTGTERYGYTF. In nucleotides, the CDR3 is TGTGCCAGCAGCCCCAGAACCGGGACAGAAAGATATGGCTACACCTTC.

The CDR3 nucleotides are TGCAGCGTGCACAGGACGTACCAAGAGACCCAGTACTTC. Translated, it gives CSVHRTYQETQYF. J is TRBJ2-5 and V is TRBV29-1, with D perhaps TRBD1 (5 bases). Between the trimmed V and J ends, which lost 6 bases and 0 bases, there was a span of 11 bases. The germline gives CDR1 SQVTM, CDR2 ANQGSEA. The CDR3 is 13 amino acids.

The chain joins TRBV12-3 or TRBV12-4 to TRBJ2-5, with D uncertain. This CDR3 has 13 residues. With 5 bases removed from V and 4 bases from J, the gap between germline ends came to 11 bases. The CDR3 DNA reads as TGTGCCAGCAGTAGACAACGCGGAGAGACCCAGTACTTC. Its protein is CASSRQRGETQYF.

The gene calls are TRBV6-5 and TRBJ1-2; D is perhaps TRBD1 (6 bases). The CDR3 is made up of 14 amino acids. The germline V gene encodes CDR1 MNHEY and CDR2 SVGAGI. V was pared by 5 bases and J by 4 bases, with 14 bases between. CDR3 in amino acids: CASSPQGILYGYTF. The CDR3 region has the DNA TGTGCCAGCAGTCCCCAGGGGATTCTCTATGGCTACACCTTC.

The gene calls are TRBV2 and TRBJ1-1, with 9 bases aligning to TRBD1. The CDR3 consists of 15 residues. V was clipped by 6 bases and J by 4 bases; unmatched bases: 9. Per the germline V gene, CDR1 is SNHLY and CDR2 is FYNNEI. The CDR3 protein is CASRGGTGRGTEAFF. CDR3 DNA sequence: TGTGCCAGCAGGGGGGGGACAGGGAGAGGCACTGAAGCTTTCTTT.

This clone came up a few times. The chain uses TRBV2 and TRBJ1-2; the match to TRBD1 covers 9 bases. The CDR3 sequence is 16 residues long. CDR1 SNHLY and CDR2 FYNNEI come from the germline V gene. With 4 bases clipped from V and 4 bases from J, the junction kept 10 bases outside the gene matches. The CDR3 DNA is TGTGCCAGCAGTGCCTTCCCCGGGACAGGGAGCTATGGCTACACCTTC. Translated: CASSAFPGTGSYGYTF.

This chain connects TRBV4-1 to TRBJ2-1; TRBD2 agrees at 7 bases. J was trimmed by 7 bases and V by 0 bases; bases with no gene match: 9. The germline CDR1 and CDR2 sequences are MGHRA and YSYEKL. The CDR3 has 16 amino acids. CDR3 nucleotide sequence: TGCGCCAGCAGCCAAGATCCGACTAGCCAAGGAAATGAGCAGTTCTTC. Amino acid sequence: CASSQDPTSQGNEQFF.

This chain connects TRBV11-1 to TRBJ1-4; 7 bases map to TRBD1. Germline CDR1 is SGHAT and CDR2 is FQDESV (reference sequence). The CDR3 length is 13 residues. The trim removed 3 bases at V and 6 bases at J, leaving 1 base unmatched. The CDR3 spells CASSFDRDEKLFF. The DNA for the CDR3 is TGTGCCAGCAGCTTTGACAGGGATGAAAAACTGTTTTTT.

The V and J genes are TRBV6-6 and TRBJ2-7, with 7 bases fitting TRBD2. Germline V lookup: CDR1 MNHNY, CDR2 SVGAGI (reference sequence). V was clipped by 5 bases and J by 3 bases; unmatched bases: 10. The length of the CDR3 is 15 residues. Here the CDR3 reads CASSGPSSGDYEQYF. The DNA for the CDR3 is TGTGCCAGCAGTGGACCCTCTAGCGGAGACTACGAGCAGTACTTC.

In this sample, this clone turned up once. The CDR3 DNA is TGTGCCAGCGCGAAGTGGGACTCAAGCAATGAGCAGTTCTTC. It codes for CASAKWDSSNEQFF. This rearrangement joins TRBV27 to TRBJ2-1, with a tentative D call TRBD2 (6 bases). This CDR3 spans 14 amino acids. CDR1 and CDR2 from the germline V gene are MNHEY and SMNVEV (reference sequence). Trimming shortened V by 8 bases and J by 6 bases, and 17 bases separated the two germline ends.

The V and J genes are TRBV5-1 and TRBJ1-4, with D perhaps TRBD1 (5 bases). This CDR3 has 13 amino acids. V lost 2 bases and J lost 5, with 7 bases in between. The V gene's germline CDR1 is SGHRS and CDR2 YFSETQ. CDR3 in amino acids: CASSFSGNEKLFF. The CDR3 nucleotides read TGCGCCAGCAGCTTTTCAGGGAATGAAAAACTGTTTTTT. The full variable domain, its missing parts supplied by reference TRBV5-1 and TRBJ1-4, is KAGVTQTPRYLIKTRGQQVTLSCSPISGHRSVSWYQQTPGQGLQFLFEYFSETQRNKGNFPGRFSGRQFSNSRSEMNVSTLELGDSALYLCASSFSGNEKLFFGSGTQLSVL.

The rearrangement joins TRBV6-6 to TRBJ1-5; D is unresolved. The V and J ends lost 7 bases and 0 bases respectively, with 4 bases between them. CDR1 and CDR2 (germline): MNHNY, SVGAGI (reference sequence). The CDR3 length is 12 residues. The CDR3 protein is CASTHSNQPQHF. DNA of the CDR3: TGTGCCAGCACCCATAGCAATCAGCCCCAGCATTTT.

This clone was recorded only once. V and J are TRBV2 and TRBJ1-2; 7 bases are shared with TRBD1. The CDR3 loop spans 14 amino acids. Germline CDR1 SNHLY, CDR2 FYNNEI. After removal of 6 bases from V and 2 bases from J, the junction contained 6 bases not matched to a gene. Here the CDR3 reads CASSFSGGNYGYTF. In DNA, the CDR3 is TGTGCCAGCAGCTTTTCAGGGGGAAACTATGGCTACACCTTC.

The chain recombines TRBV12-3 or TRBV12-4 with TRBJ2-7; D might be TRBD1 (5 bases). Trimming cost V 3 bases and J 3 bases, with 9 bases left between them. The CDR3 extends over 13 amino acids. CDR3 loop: CASSFRQGYEQYF. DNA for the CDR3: TGTGCCAGCAGTTTTAGGCAGGGCTACGAGCAGTACTTC.

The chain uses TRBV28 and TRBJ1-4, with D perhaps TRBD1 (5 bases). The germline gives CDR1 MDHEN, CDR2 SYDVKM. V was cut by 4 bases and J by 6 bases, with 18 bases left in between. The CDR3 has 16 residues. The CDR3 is CASSYAASQVDEKLFF. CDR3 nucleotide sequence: TGTGCCAGCAGTTACGCAGCCTCACAGGTGGATGAAAAACTGTTTTTT.

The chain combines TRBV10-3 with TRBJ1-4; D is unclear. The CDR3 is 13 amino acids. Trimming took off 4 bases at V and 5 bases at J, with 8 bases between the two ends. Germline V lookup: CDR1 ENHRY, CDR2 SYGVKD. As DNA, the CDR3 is TGTGCCATCAGTGTTTTGGAGAATGAAAAACTGTTTTTT. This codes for CAISVLENEKLFF.